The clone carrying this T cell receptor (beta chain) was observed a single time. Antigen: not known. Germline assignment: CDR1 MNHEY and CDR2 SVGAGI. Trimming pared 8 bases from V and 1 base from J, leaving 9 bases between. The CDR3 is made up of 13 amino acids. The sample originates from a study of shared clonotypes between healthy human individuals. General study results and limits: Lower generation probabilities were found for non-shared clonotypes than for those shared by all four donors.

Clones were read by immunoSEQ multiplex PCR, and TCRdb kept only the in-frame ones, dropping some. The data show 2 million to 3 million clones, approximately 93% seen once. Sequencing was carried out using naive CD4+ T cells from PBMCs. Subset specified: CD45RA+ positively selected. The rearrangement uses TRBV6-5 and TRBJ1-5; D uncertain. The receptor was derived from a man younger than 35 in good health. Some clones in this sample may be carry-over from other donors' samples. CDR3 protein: CASVGVSNQPQHF. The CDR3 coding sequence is TGTGCCAGCGTTGGCGTAAGCAATCAGCCCCAGCATTTT.